This T cell receptor beta chain was sequenced during a study of cytomegalovirus exposure and HLA in healthy donors (dated 2017 in TCRdb). In terms of the full investigation: An earlier analysis of about 530 of the donors reported 276 Gb of sequence data and 100 million to 120 million unique TCR beta sequences obtained from about 170 million T cells. The study was designed to test whether signatures of past pathogen exposure could be identified by cataloging public T cell receptors. All discovery cohort repertoires had been generated using a single sequencing platform. HLA typing covered class I and class II loci at four-digit resolution. Across approximately 400 genotyped donors of the cohort, an average of approximately 220,000 unique TCR beta nucleotide sequences per donor were sequenced, and 15% to 20% of those sequences were non-productive. Because of strong linkage in the cohort, five DR-DQ haplotypes were treated as single units for association and clustering. A later analysis re-examined previously published TCR beta repertoires from 610 or so donors and added high-resolution HLA genotyping to investigate patterns of TCR occurrence. Donor age, sex, ethnicity and CMV serostatus were compiled together with the repertoire data. Of the roughly 400 genotyped donors, about 84% fell in the genetic ancestry cluster associated with self-reported Caucasian donors. To predict cytomegalovirus infection status, the study brought together high-throughput TCR immunosequencing, statistical association of individual TCRs with disease status, and machine learning. In a later genetic analysis, genome-wide SNP genotypes for about 55% of the roughly 670 donors were used, and that subset was treated as a discovery cohort. An earlier analysis of 587 of the donors used high-throughput TCR beta sequencing to judge whether each TCR beta V gene segment behaved as functional or pseudogenic. The T cell repertoires of several hundred subjects were profiled by immunosequencing and related to cytomegalovirus serostatus. The number of donors typed differed by locus, with about 629-640 for A, B, C, DRB1 and DQB1, 522 for DQA1, 600 to 610 for DPA1, and over 400 for DPB1. About 320 gigabases of sequencing data and 70 million to 100 million unique TCR sequences were included in an early release covering several hundred HLA-typed donors. Besides the first cohort of under 700 subjects, a separate validation cohort made up of 95 to 150 different subjects was used. Rather than drawing on any new phenotypic data, the later analysis identified candidate immune exposures from TCR beta sequences and the way those sequences occurred across donors.

Here is what the overall study found, with its caveats: Roughly uniform sequencing depth across donors was assumed in presence/absence analyses, although this assumption may not hold. Across donors, most TCR sequences were observed very rarely, whereas some public TCRs were present in many individuals. The classifier was reported to diagnose cytomegalovirus status with high specificity and sensitivity in both the original cohort and the validation cohort. Some 16 rarely observed V segments, including chromosome 9 orphons, were excluded from the earlier analysis of approximately 600 of the donors because counts were too low. The 87-base-pair reads could not distinguish some IMGT-functional V segments, including TRBV6-2 and TRBV6-3, so those segments were excluded. Only TCR beta chains were sequenced in this cohort, and the absence of alpha or paired-chain data limited detectable features. In a later analysis, the rate of TCR association differed among HLA loci, with DRB1 alleles having the most associated TCRs and HLA-C alleles having the fewest. Because HLA typing was missing for some donors at each locus, association tests included only the typed subset. The sequencing pipeline was judged likely to have produced a cluster of highly shared sequence variants as a technical artifact. A later analysis found that most CMV-associated TCR beta chains appeared HLA-restricted, with HLA associations seemingly driven largely by CMV exposure. Strong co-occurrence of HLA alleles, especially DR and DQ, made assigning TCR associations to individual alleles difficult. In a later analysis, several top co-occurrence clusters were reported to appear linked to parvovirus B19, influenza, CMV and Epstein-Barr virus. For the cohort, immune exposure information was limited to CMV serostatus. In a later analysis, HLA-associated TCR beta chains showed more clonal expansion and lower generation probabilities than non-associated chains that were equally common. A few of the identified cytomegalovirus-associated TCR beta chains were confirmed in vitro to be specific for cytomegalovirus antigens. A further reported finding was that TCR beta sequences accurately predicted the HLA-A and HLA-B alleles for most subjects in the first cohort. Specific HLA alleles were associated with roughly 16,000 TCR beta sequences at a false discovery rate of 0.05 in a later analysis. An earlier analysis of 587 of the donors showed that most TCR beta V segments appeared in productive rearrangements either about 87% or about 30% of the time, which broadly matched IMGT annotations. Compared with the approximately 670-donor mean, donors in an Asian-associated ancestry cluster had fewer N-insertions in productive TCRs, according to a later genetic analysis. A later genetic analysis associated a missense DCLRE1C variant with V-gene and J-gene trimming of TCR beta chains, and an independent cohort replicated the association. Correlated functional status among segregating V segments might be attributable to linkage disequilibrium, but an unknown experimental factor could not be ruled out. According to the authors, the approach could potentially be generalized to other disease states and immunological phenotypes. In the study, some 160 TCR beta chains were listed as associated with cytomegalovirus.

The cohort consisted of approximately 690 healthy bone marrow donors. At the time of sampling, every cohort member was nominally healthy, though immune exposures that went unrecorded were likely present. The donor was CMV seronegative and was included in the group of several hundred seronegative cohort members. A peripheral blood sample was provided by each donor, and peripheral blood mononuclear cells were used for TCR beta sequencing. The Qiagen DNeasy Blood Extraction Kit was used to extract genomic DNA from the blood cell samples. V is pared back by 10 bases and J by 7 bases, with 16 bases lying between the germline termini. In the germline V gene (reference sequence), CDR1 corresponds to LNHDA and CDR2 to SQIVND. The CDR3 contains 13 residues, cysteine and phenylalanine counted. Left in the record is the CDR3 DNA by itself, 39 bases read in frame from the first base. The library was generated by the immunoSEQ multiplex PCR assay. The multiplex PCR relied on a mix of 60 forward primers for TCR Vbeta segments and 13 reverse primers for TCR Jbeta segments. The CDR3 region of rearranged TCR beta genes was amplified from genomic DNA by a multiplex PCR assay. On the Illumina HiSeq System, the amplified TCR beta libraries were sequenced as 87-base-pair reads. In the source study's methods: A later analysis tallied tens of millions of unique TCR beta chains across the 550 to 850 repertoires, and about 12 million of those chains were shared by two or more donors. A nearest-neighbor algorithm error-corrected the raw reads and collapsed the reads into unique sequences, merging closely related sequences to remove PCR and sequencing errors. Alignment of CDR3 sequences to IMGT reference sequences was used to assign V, D and J gene segments. For a sequence to be retained, a match of at least six nucleotides was required to both a V gene segment and a J gene segment. A rearrangement counted as productive if the CDR3 had no stop codons and remained in frame with V and J, and every other rearrangement counted as non-productive. CDR3 was defined by IMGT convention, running from the second conserved V-encoded cysteine to the conserved J-encoded phenylalanine. The earlier analysis of 500 to 750 of the donors excluded any sequence lacking an unambiguous match to a single V gene segment. An earlier analysis of approximately 590 of the donors called V segments functional above 56.7% productive rearrangements and segregating when the between-donor standard deviation exceeded 5%. To diagnose cytomegalovirus status from the catalog of TCR beta chain sequences, a statistical classification framework was built. In a later analysis, TCR nucleotide sequences were compared against IMGT/GENE-DB human TR gene sequences so that V and J genes could be assigned. In a later analysis, CDR3 sequences and most-parsimonious VDJ recombination scenarios were assigned using the TCRdist pipeline. In a later analysis, every TCR beta chain was defined by the combination of its CDR3 amino acid sequence and its V-gene family, and reads without a unique V-gene family were dropped. A later analysis removed several hundred highly shared, low-generation-probability nucleotide sequences to deal with suspected cross-contamination and a sequencing artifact. For each public chain, a later analysis derived a clonal expansion index from normalized ranks of inferred template counts within each repertoire. In a later analysis, generation probabilities were computed with a VDJ recombination model fitted to out-of-frame rearrangements, and the resulting probabilities were checked against IGoR. Hypergeometric tests were used in a later analysis to score TCR-TCR, TCR-HLA and TCR-CMV co-occurrence, with a repertoire-size bias correction applied to the TCR pairs. A later analysis estimated false discovery rates by permuting HLA or CMV assignments 20 times. In a later analysis, co-occurring TCRs were grouped using DBSCAN, with TCRdist sequence similarity added in when clustering inside HLA-allele-positive subsets. Co-occurrence clustering excluded repertoires with fewer than 30,000 or more than 120,000 public chains, plus five with anomalous nucleotide sharing. TCRdb took over this immuneACCESS table, retaining in-frame rearrangements with V and J assigned. Such tables are incomplete; in checked studies, under half of the missing clones stem from an unresolved V gene, and the remainder is unexplained. From that table come the V and J calls and clone size; the DNA was used to work out D and trimming. The sample table records 140,000 or so clones; more than 60% of these occur just once. Under 7.5% of the sample is in the top ten clones.

The sample holds a few counts of this clone. There is no known antigen for this receptor. No per-base quality is available; no much larger clone lies one base away. Recombination joined TRBV19 with TRBJ1-4; TRBD1 is possibly the D segment (6 matching bases). Sequenced sample: PBMCs. The sequence was obtained from a woman in her fifties or sixties in good health and CMV-seronegative. The CDR3 here reads CATSTGVSEKLFF. The DNA reads as follows: TGTGCCACCTCGACAGGCGTTAGTGAAAAACTGTTTTTT.